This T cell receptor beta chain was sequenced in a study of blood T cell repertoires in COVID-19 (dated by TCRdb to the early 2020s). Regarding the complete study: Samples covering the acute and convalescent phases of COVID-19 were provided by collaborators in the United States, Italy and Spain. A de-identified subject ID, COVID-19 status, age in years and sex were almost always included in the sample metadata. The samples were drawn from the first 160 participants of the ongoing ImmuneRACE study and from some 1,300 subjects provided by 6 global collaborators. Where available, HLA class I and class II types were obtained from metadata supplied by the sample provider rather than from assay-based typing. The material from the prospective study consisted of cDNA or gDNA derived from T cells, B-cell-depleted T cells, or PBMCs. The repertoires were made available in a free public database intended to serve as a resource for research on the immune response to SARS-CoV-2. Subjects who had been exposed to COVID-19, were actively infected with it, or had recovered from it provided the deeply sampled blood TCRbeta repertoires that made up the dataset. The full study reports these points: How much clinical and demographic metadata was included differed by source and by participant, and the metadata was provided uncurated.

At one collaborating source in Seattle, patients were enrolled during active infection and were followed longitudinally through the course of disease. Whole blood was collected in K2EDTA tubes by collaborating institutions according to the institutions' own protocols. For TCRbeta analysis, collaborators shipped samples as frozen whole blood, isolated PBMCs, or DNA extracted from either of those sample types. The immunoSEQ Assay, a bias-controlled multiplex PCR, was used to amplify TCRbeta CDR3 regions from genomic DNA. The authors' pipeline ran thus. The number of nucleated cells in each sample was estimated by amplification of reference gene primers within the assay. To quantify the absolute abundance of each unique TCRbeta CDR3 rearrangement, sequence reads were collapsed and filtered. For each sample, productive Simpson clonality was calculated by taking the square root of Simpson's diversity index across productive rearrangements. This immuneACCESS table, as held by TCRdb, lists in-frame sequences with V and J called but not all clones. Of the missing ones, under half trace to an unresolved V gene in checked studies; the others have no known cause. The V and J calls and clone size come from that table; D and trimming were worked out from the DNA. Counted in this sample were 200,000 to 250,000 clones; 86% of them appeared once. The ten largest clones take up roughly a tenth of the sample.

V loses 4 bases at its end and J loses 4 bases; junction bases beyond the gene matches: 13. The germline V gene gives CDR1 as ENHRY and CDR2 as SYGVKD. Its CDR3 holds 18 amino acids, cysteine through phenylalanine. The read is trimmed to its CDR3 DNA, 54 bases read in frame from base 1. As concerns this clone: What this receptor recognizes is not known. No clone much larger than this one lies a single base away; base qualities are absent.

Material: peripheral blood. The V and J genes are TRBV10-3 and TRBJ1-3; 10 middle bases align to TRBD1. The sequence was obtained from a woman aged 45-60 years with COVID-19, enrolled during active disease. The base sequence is TGTGCCATCAGTGCTGGTGGAAGACAGGGGGCGCGAGGAAACACCATATATTTT. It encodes CAISAGGRQGARGNTIYF.